This T cell receptor beta chain was obtained from a study of regulatory T cells in long-lasting Graves disease (dated by TCRdb to 2020 to 2023). Looking at the study overall: Patients with newly diagnosed Graves' disease had been on antithyroid drugs for under 3 months. Peripheral blood TCR sequencing and RNA sequencing compared persistent Graves' disease patients with newly diagnosed Graves' disease patients. The study was conducted in China and was registered as a clinical trial. A total of about 33 samples were covered by TCR sequencing, comprising approximately 13 persistent and 20 newly diagnosed Graves' disease patients.

The CDR3, cysteine through phenylalanine, is 16 amino acids long. Kept here is only the CDR3 DNA, which spans 48 bases and is read in frame from base 1. Reading the germline V gene gives CDR1 MDHEN and CDR2 SYDVKM. Unmatched junction bases come to 8, with V trimmed by 6 bases and J by 4 bases. The library was generated by multiplex PCR. Sequencing relied on an Illumina HiSeq 4000. CDR3 regions were amplified by Arm-PCR with iRepertoire HTBI primers to construct TCR beta libraries. Before sequencing, the PCR products went through gel purification. The paper's data handling went like this. A total of 62 TRBV and some 13 TRBJ segments were identified across samples and were used for gene usage analysis of CDR3 amino acid clonotypes. Filtered high-quality paired reads were merged into contigs using COPE and FqMerger. BLAST was used to align contigs to IMGT TRBV, TRBD and TRBJ reference genes, with CDR3 defined following IMGT. Highly expanded clones were defined as clonotypes with a frequency above 0.1%. Repertoire diversity was measured by Shannon entropy, and V-J evenness by the Gini coefficient. A clonotype found in more than one individual was treated as public. The public reads were run again by TCRdb, first through fastp at Q25 and then through MiXCR, and only productive beta chains were kept. Merged by CDR3 protein, the rows form single entries marked with the most common genes and DNA. The V and J calls were determined by TCRdb, not by the authors. A total of 350,000 to 500,000 distinct CDR3 sequences appear in this sample, 14% of them only once. The ten largest clonotypes hold about 15% of the sample.

Sample time point, as interpreted from the label and publication: newly diagnosed GD, antithyroid drugs for less than 3 months. For both TCR sequencing and RNA sequencing, RNA was extracted from PBMCs in TRIzol. Graves' disease was diagnosed according to American Thyroid Association guidelines. The patients came from an endocrinology department in Xi'an, China. Each patient gave approximately 10 milliliters of peripheral blood, collected in an EDTA anticoagulant tube. Ficoll Paque Plus density gradient separation was used to isolate PBMCs, and no further T cell sorting was performed. RNA quality was checked with an Agilent 2100 Bioanalyzer and agarose gel, and concentration with a NanoDrop 2000. The research as a whole found: As a limitation, the authors acknowledged that the small sample size may reduce accuracy. Peripheral blood alone was examined, since thyroid tissue, which constituted the primary lesion, could not be accessed. Patients with persistent disease shared more public clonotypes (over 2,500) than newly diagnosed patients did (approximately 1,000). Lower TCR Shannon entropy and fewer highly expanded clones were observed in persistent Graves' disease patients than in newly diagnosed patients, which suggested clonal expansion. TRBV28, TRBJ1-2 and TRBJ2-5 were preferentially used in persistent disease, while TRBV20-1 and TRBJ2-1 were favored in newly diagnosed disease. Sequencing and analysis were limited to the TCR beta chain.

Only a few counts were recorded for this clonotype. Its binding antigen is unknown. The record has no base qualities; no much larger clone is one base away. These same records also appear under a second study, on T cells in Graves' hyperthyroidism and ophthalmopathy. As noted in the second study: A patient counted as having stable Graves' hyperthyroidism if no progression to ophthalmopathy occurred over 18 months of follow-up. Hyperthyroidism patients were newly diagnosed, had a disease duration of under 2 months, and were aged 18 to 65 years. Any patient with an uncontrolled infection, another autoimmune disease, pregnancy or lactation was excluded. Diagnoses were established on the basis of clinical symptoms, serum thyroxine and TRAb, thyroid ultrasound, and orbital computed tomography. The TCR CDR3 was subjected to a first round of RT-PCR using the HTBI primer set and the Qiagen OneStep RT-PCR kit. Most expanded thyroid clonotypes (frequency above 0.001) were also detected in blood, a finding suggesting that blood repertoires may reflect thyroid immune responses. In cross-validation, a model built on a 13 V-J signature told ophthalmopathy apart from stable hyperthyroidism with 87.88% sensitivity and about 81% specificity, and in testing the same model reached 80%/75%. In validation, the model predicted progression to ophthalmopathy a median of roughly six months before onset, with about 71% sensitivity and just under 75% specificity. TCR V-J signatures able to tell the groups apart were searched for in a discovery cohort of 90 to 100 patients, of whom 43 had Graves' ophthalmopathy and roughly 57 had stable Graves' hyperthyroidism. Prospective prediction of ophthalmopathy was tested in an independent validation cohort of 18 hyperthyroidism patients and 15 to 17 patients who later progressed to ophthalmopathy. The 85 to 100 discovery patients were divided at random into training and test sets in a 7:3 ratio. Thyroid tissue and blood T-cell repertoires from more than five Graves' hyperthyroidism patients were also compared in the study. After blood sampling, hyperthyroidism patients were treated with methimazole at a starting dose of 30 mg daily, and ophthalmopathy patients were treated with high-dose intravenous methylprednisolone. Libraries were constructed in a second round of multiplex PCR, after which size selection and purification were carried out. The libraries were sequenced on an Illumina HiSeq2000 using paired-end 100 bp reads. Raw data were processed with SOAPnuke, discarding reads with adapters, uncalled bases, mean Phred below 15, or no exact constant-primer or identifier match. High-quality paired reads were merged using COPE v1.2.5, and each unique nucleotide sequence was defined as a clonotype. MiTCR v1.1 was used to align clonotypes to the IMGT TRBV, TRBD and TRBJ reference segments. The analysis included only V-J combinations with a frequency above 0.0001, which together covered 99.2% of the repertoires. The TCS score was defined as F50 (clonal expansion) divided by E x V (chaos), with BLOSUM62-based TCRdist calculated between CDR3 peptides within each V-J. Welch's t-statistics and random forest reduced fewer than 600 V-J features to about 13, which were used in a naive Bayes classifier (R e1071). Sample size was not statistically predetermined, and investigators were not blinded to group allocation. TCR Vbeta CDR3 sequencing of approximately 140 peripheral blood samples (under 45 ophthalmopathy, 70 to 85 hyperthyroidism and some 17 progressor patients) is reported in the paper.

Rearrangement joined TRBV28 to TRBJ1-6; 8 middle bases align to TRBD1. Sample: peripheral blood mononuclear cells (PBMCs), taken at new diagnosis, from a patient treated with antithyroid drugs. The source of this sequence is a woman aged 50 to 60 with Graves disease. Donor details come from another sample of the same person, matched by shared clones. The DNA sequence is given as TGTGCCAGCAGATCAATAGGGACAGGATATAATTCACCCCTCCACTTT. Its coded protein is CASRSIGTGYNSPLHF.